This T cell receptor (beta chain) was obtained from a study of STAT5B mutations in CD4+ large granular lymphocyte leukemia. Trimming cost V 2 bases and J 0 bases, with 11 bases left between them. The CDR3 is made up of 16 amino acids. Germline V CDR1 and CDR2: MNHEY, SVGAGI. The repertoire was sequenced with immunoSEQ multiplex PCR; TCRdb's copy has only in-frame clones and lacks some. The data hold more than 30,000 clones, with more than 75% observed a single time. Sequenced sample: CD4+ T cells from blood buffy coats. The clonotype originates from a human donor in good health. The rearrangement links TRBV6-5 to TRBJ2-1; possibly TRBD2 for D (6 bases). The CDR3 protein is CASSYKAGRSYNEQFF. The CDR3 bases are TGTGCCAGCAGTTACAAGGCGGGACGCTCCTACAATGAGCAGTTCTTC.